This T cell receptor (beta chain) was found in a study of T-cell reconstitution after alpha-beta-depleted transplantation in children. The study's findings and limits: The origin of alpha-beta T cells about two months after transplant was reportedly several hundred expanded graft clones. T-cell numbers and diversity one year post-transplant derived largely from freshly generated T cells. For some patients, TCRbeta diversity was high at day 60 because of recipient T cells and thymic progenitors that survived.

Unique molecular identifiers were used to barcode this TCRbeta library. One entry per CDR3 protein results from TCRdb running MiXCR on the PCR reads. This sample has some 190,000 distinct CDR3 sequences; 11% occur once, and the top ten carry roughly 13%. The sample holds many counts of this clonotype. Its antigen is as yet unknown. The CDR3 contains 15 residues. The V end was cut by 2 bases, the J end by 2 bases, with 13 bases between. CDR1 is SGHTA, CDR2 FQGNSA, per germline. This chain links TRBV7-2 with TRBJ2-7; no definite D call. The receptor comes from a boy under 10 years old with acute myeloid leukemia, due to receive a stem cell transplant. Sequenced here: PBMCs, sampled before TCRalphabeta/CD19-depleted stem cell transplant. The chain's CDR3 is CASSLRSEKPYEQYF. In DNA, the CDR3 is TGTGCCAGCAGCTTACGGTCGGAGAAGCCCTACGAGCAGTACTTC.